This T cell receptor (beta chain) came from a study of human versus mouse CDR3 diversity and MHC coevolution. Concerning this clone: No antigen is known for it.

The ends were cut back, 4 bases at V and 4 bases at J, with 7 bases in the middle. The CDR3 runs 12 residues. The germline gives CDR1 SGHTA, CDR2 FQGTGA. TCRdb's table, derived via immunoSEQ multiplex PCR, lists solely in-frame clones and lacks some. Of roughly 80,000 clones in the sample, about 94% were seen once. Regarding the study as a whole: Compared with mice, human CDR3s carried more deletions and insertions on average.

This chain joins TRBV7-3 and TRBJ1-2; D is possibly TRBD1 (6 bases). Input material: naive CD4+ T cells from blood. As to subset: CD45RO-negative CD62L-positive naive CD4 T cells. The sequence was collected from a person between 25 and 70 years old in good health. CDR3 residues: CASSSDSYGYTF. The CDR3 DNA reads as TGTGCCAGCAGCTCGGACAGCTATGGCTACACCTTC.